This TCR beta chain was found in a study of T cell responses to AZD1222 COVID-19 vaccine. TCRdb's table, derived via immunoSEQ multiplex PCR, lists solely in-frame clones and lacks some. This repertoire shows 140,000 to 150,000 clones, 80% to 85% found once; its top ten account for about 4%. Germline CDR1 MGHDK, CDR2 SYGVNS. The length of the CDR3 is 13 residues. Note on this clone: An end of the junction differs from the germline gene, which may be a read error.

The sequence came from an adult in good health. The chain couples TRBV25-1 to TRBJ1-2; D possibly corresponds to TRBD1 (5 bases). This specimen consisted of peripheral blood, obtained on day 0 of MenACWY control vaccination. The CDR3 region has the DNA TGTGCCAGCACCTCAGGGACGGGGCGATATGTGGTCTTC. Protein product: CASTSGTGRYVVF.